Presented here are 28 T cell receptor beta chains from one specimen sequenced in a study of T cell clonality in common variable immunodeficiency (dated by TCRdb to between 2014 and 2016). Libraries were made using the immunoSEQ multiplex PCR assay. Drawn from immuneACCESS, this table holds only the in-frame rearrangements with V and J called that TCRdb kept. Clones are partly lost; checked studies trace under half to an unresolved V gene and leave the rest unexplained. This sample has more than 55,000 clones, none of them a singleton. Of the sample, around 0.82% falls within the top ten clones. The sequenced material came from peripheral blood mononuclear cells. All receptors come from a person aged 18-69 years in good health.

This clone was counted at least ten times. Coverage ceases 3 residues before the CDR3 finishes, and the germline J gene fills in the end. The chain uses TRBV30 and TRBJ1-3; D is ambiguous. CDR1 is GTSNPN, CDR2 SVGIG, per germline (reference sequence). V was pared by 3 bases and J by 0 bases, with 12 bases between. The CDR3 covers 15 residues. The sequenced CDR3 bases are TGTGCCTGGAGACTAGACATTTTCTCTGGAAACACC. Protein product: CAWRLDIFSGNT. The full-length CDR3 reads as CAWRLDIFSGNTIYF.

The sample holds many counts of this clone. Sequencing ends 3 residues short of the CDR3 end; the germline J gene provides the rest. The gene calls are TRBV14 and TRBJ2-5; no firm D call. The CDR3 is 13 residues long. V was clipped by 4 bases and J by 3 bases, with 9 bases between them. Germline values: CDR1 SGHDN, CDR2 FVKESK. The CDR3 is CASSPPSEETQYF. Incomplete CDR3 DNA: TGTGCCAGCAGCCCCCCGTCTGAAGAGACC. The entire variable domain, with the rest obtained from reference TRBV14 and TRBJ2-5, is as follows: EAGVTQFPSHSVIEKGQTVTLRCDPISGHDNLYWYRRVMGKEIKFLLHFVKESKQDESGMPNNRFLAERTGGTYSTLKVQPAELEDSGVYFCASSPPSEETQYFGPGTRLLVL.

This clone was counted at least ten times. The CDR3 goes on 3 residues after the read ends, and that part is filled in from the germline J gene. The chain links TRBV20-1 to TRBJ2-7; TRBD2 matches at 10 bases. In germline, CDR1 is DFQATT, CDR2 SNEGSKA (reference sequence). The CDR3 loop spans 15 amino acids. CDR3 sequence: CGVSSGSSPLHEQYF. The part of the CDR3 DNA that was read is TGCGGGGTCTCTAGCGGGAGTTCCCCTTTGCACGAG.

Ten or more counts support this clone. The read stops 3 residues short of the end of the CDR3; the missing end is completed from the germline J gene. The rearrangement links TRBV2 to TRBJ1-2, with D possibly matching TRBD1 (5 bases). CDR1 and CDR2 (germline): SNHLY, FYNNEI. V was pared by 6 bases and J by 4 bases, with 12 bases between. The CDR3 spans 13 residues. This CDR3 reads CASRNQGFYGYTF. The DNA read from the CDR3 is TGTGCCAGCAGAAACCAGGGATTCTATGGC.

This clone was detected ten times or more. The CDR3 goes on 3 residues after the read ends, and that part is filled in from the germline J gene. The chain links TRBV7-9 to TRBJ2-1; D not resolved. This CDR3 comprises 14 residues. V was cut by 5 bases and J by 0 bases, with 8 bases left in between. CDR1 SEHNR and CDR2 FQNEAQ come from the germline V gene (reference sequence). CDR3 residues: CASSQRFSYNEQFF. The sequenced part of the CDR3 DNA is TGTGCCAGCAGCCAAAGGTTCTCCTACAATGAG.

This clone has at least ten counts. The CDR3 is CASSFSAGGGETQYF. The DNA read from the CDR3 is TGTGCCAGCAGCTTCTCGGCGGGGGGGGGAGAGACC. The chain links TRBV7-2 to TRBJ2-5; 9 positions agree with TRBD2. The read comes to an end 3 residues before the CDR3 does, leaving the germline J gene to fill in the end. Looked up from germline, CDR1 is SGHTA and CDR2 is FQGNSA. This CDR3 region has 15 residues. V trimming: 3 bases; J trimming: 4 bases; junction bases outside the gene matches: 6. The full variable domain, completed using reference TRBV7-2 and TRBJ2-5, is GAGVSQSPSNKVTEKGKDVELRCDPISGHTALYWYRQSLGQGLEFLIYFQGNSAPDKSGLPSDRFSAERTGGSVSTLTIQRTQQEDSAVYLCASSFSAGGGETQYFGPGTRLLVL.

This clone was observed at least ten times. The read ends 3 residues early relative to the CDR3; the germline J gene fills the gap. The rearrangement uses TRBV5-6 and TRBJ1-1, with D possibly TRBD1 on 6 matching bases. Germline CDR1 is SGHDT and CDR2 is YYEEEE. V lost 4 bases, J lost 1 base, and 14 bases lay in between. CDR3 length: 15 amino acids. CDR3 region: CASSPRGWSNTEAFF. CDR3 DNA (partial): TGTGCCAGCAGCCCCAGGGGTTGGTCGAACACTGAA.

In its sample, this clone was seen many times. The read comes to an end 3 residues before the CDR3 does, leaving the germline J gene to fill in the end. The chain employs TRBV19 and TRBJ2-2, with 9 positions matching TRBD1. Germline V gene lookup returns CDR1 LNHDA and CDR2 SQIVND (reference sequence). The CDR3 runs 15 residues. The CDR3 loop is CASSTTQGASEKLFF. CDR3 DNA (partial): TGTGCCAGTAGTACCACACAGGGGGCGTCTGAAAAG.

This clone was counted many times. The covered CDR3 bases are TGTGCCTGGAGTTTGGGGCGGACAGTCAGCTCCTACGAG. This translates into CAWSLGRTVSSYE. The complete CDR3 sequence is CAWSLGRTVSSYEQYF. The chain links TRBV30 to TRBJ2-7; the D gene is possibly TRBD1 (6 bases). The CDR3 is cut off 3 residues early in the read; its end comes from the germline J gene. CDR3 size: 16 residues. CDR1 is GTSNPN and CDR2 is SVGIG in the germline V gene (reference sequence). V lost 2 bases and J lost 0, with 17 bases in between. The complete variable domain, with remaining parts taken from reference TRBV30 and TRBJ2-7, reads SQTIHQWPATLVQPVGSPLSLECTVEGTSNPNLYWYRQAAGRGLQLLFYSVGIGQISSEVPQNLSASRPQDRQFILSSKKLLLSDSGFYLCAWSLGRTVSSYEQYFGPGTRLTVT.

This clone was seen repeatedly, ten times or more. The read terminates 3 residues ahead of where the CDR3 ends, so the germline J gene completes it. This chain links TRBV20-1 with TRBJ2-7, with TRBD1 identical over 10 bases. V lost 3 bases to trimming and J lost 6 bases; unmatched junction nucleotides: 17. The germline CDR1 and CDR2 sequences are DFQATT and SNEGSKA (reference sequence). The CDR3 contains 17 residues. The sequenced CDR3 bases are TGCAGTGCTAGCCCCGGGACAGGGGTCCCCGTAGTTGGCGAG. Its translation: CSASPGTGVPVVGE. The whole CDR3 sequence is CSASPGTGVPVVGEQYF.

This clone was seen more than once but under ten times. The read ends 3 residues shy of where the CDR3 ends; the end is completed using the germline J gene. The rearrangement uses TRBV2 and TRBJ1-6; 9 bases map to TRBD1. The junction had 5 bases not matched to a gene; V was cut back by 6 bases and J by 8 bases. From germline, CDR1 is SNHLY and CDR2 FYNNEI. The CDR3 length is 14 residues. The CDR3 region is CASSPGQGYSPLHF. The sequenced CDR3 bases are TGTGCCAGCAGCCCGGGACAGGGATATTCACCC.

This clone was picked up many times. The observed sequence ends 3 residues before the CDR3 terminus, with the missing tail filled in from the germline J gene. J is TRBJ1-2 and V is TRBV20-1, with 7 bases lining up with TRBD1. Germline trimming cut 5 bases from V and 5 bases from J; bases unmatched to any gene: 20. Germline-derived CDR1 and CDR2 are DFQATT and SNEGSKA (reference sequence). This CDR3 has 17 amino acids. The sequenced part of the CDR3 DNA is TGCAGTGCTGAGGGGGACAGTCGCTTTAATCGAGGGTATGGC. It is translated as CSAEGDSRFNRGYG. The entire CDR3 protein is CSAEGDSRFNRGYGYTF.

This clone was seen repeatedly, ten times or more. The read ends 3 residues early relative to the CDR3; the germline J gene fills the gap. This sequence joins TRBV5-4 and TRBJ1-2, with D unclear. V was cut by 4 bases and J by 7 bases, with 20 bases left in between. CDR1 and CDR2 from the germline V gene are SGHNT and YYREEE (reference sequence). The CDR3 consists of 15 residues. The sequenced part of the CDR3 DNA is TGTGCCAGCAGCCCTGGTACAGTTCTCCGAGCTGGC. Protein: CASSPGTVLRAG. The full CDR3 protein is CASSPGTVLRAGYTF.

At least ten counts were recorded for this clone. An end of the junction differs from the germline gene, which may be a read error. The read terminates 3 residues ahead of where the CDR3 ends, so the germline J gene completes it. The V call is TRBV4-2, the J call TRBJ2-3; possible D gene TRBD2, 5 bases. The CDR3 has 17 residues. Germline CDR1 LGHNA, CDR2 YNFKEQ. The sequenced part of the CDR3 DNA is TGCGCCAGCAGCCAAAATTTCTTGAGGGTGTCCACAGATACG. Translating it yields CASSQNFLRVSTDT. In full, the CDR3 is CASSQNFLRVSTDTQYF.

This clone has a handful of counts. The CDR3 end falls 3 residues outside the read, so it is completed with the germline J gene. Other DNA sequences from this sample encode an identical CDR3 as well. The V and J genes are TRBV20-1 and TRBJ1-2; perhaps TRBD1 as D (5 bases). The CDR3 is 11 residues long. Germline V gene sequence: CDR1 DFQATT, CDR2 SNEGSKA (reference sequence). The V and J ends lost 6 bases and 6 bases respectively, with 11 bases between them. The CDR3 DNA, read in part, is TGCAGTGCCAGGGAAGGGCATGGC. This sequence encodes CSAREGHG. The full CDR3 reads CSAREGHGYTF.

This clone has more than one count but fewer than ten. Just one base apart from a much larger clone, this may be a read error. Read coverage stops 3 residues before the CDR3 terminus; the germline J gene supplies the remainder. This rearrangement joins TRBV5-1 to TRBJ2-3, with D possibly TRBD2 on 7 matching bases. The CDR3 totals 18 residues. V was clipped by 0 bases and J by 0 bases, with 17 bases between them. The germline CDR1 and CDR2 sequences are SGHRS and YFSETQ. CDR3 sequence: CASSLAEGGRGSTDTQYF. The DNA read from the CDR3 is TGCGCCAGCAGCTTGGCCGAGGGGGGGCGCGGTAGCACAGATACG.

This clone was found many times. The CDR3 extends 3 residues past the end of the read, so its final part is completed from the germline J gene. V usage is TRBV7-2 and J usage is TRBJ2-1, with TRBD2 matching 12 bases. The germline gives CDR1 SGHTA, CDR2 FQGNSA. V lost 6 bases and J lost 7; bases outside the gene matches: 7. CDR3 length: 15 amino acids. The CDR3 here is CASSPSGGAFNEQFF. The CDR3 DNA, read in part, is TGTGCCAGCAGTCCTAGCGGGGGGGCCTTTAATGAG.

This clone was seen ten or more times. The read ends 3 residues early relative to the CDR3; the germline J gene fills the gap. This chain links TRBV20-1 with TRBJ1-6; 8 positions match TRBD1. Germline V CDR1 and CDR2: DFQATT, SNEGSKA (reference sequence). The junction had 4 bases not matched to a gene; V was cut back by 6 bases and J by 0 bases. This CDR3 comprises 15 residues. The chain's CDR3 is CSARQGSSYNSPLHF. The DNA read from the CDR3 is TGCAGTGCCCGACAGGGGAGCTCCTATAATTCACCC.

This clone was recorded many times. The CDR3 end lies 3 residues beyond the end of the read and is filled in from the germline J gene. This chain connects TRBV5-1 to TRBJ2-5, with D unresolved. Trimming removed 7 bases from V and 1 base from J, with 14 bases in between. In germline, CDR1 is SGHRS, CDR2 YFSETQ. This CDR3 has 14 residues. CDR3 in amino acids: CASYPAPGQETQYF. The sequenced CDR3 bases are TGCGCCAGCTACCCAGCGCCCGGCCAAGAGACC.

This clone was found many times. The read is 3 residues too short to cover the CDR3 end, so that end is filled in from the germline J gene. The chain joins TRBV9 to TRBJ2-3; D might be TRBD1 (5 bases). Germline V lookup: CDR1 SGDLS, CDR2 YYNGEE. CDR3 size: 15 residues. V shed 3 bases and J shed 0 bases, with 11 bases lying between them. Incomplete CDR3 DNA: TGTGCCAGCAGCGGGTGGGGCGGAAGCACAGATACG. Translated: CASSGWGGSTDT. The full CDR3 is CASSGWGGSTDTQYF.

A word on this clone: The read ends 3 residues shy of where the CDR3 ends; the end is completed using the germline J gene. The V and J genes are TRBV11-2 and TRBJ2-7; 9 positions agree with TRBD1. The CDR3 covers 15 residues. CDR1 is SGHAT and CDR2 is FQNNGV in the germline V gene. Trimming cost V 4 bases and J 2 bases; bases outside gene matches: 6. CDR3 residues: CASSSDRGPTYEQYF. CDR3 DNA (partial): TGTGCCAGCAGCTCGGACAGGGGACCGACCTACGAG.

This clone turned up a few times. The read falls 3 residues short of the CDR3 end, and the missing part is taken from the germline J gene. The chain employs TRBV7-9 and TRBJ1-5; possible D gene TRBD1, 5 bases. This CDR3 comprises 13 residues. The V gene's germline CDR1 is SEHNR and CDR2 FQNEAQ (reference sequence). V was trimmed by 5 bases and J by 7 bases, leaving 12 bases between them. CDR3 bases read: TGTGCCAGCAGCCCACCGGGGGGACAGCCC. Its protein is CASSPPGGQP. The full CDR3 protein is CASSPPGGQPQHF.

In this sample, this clone turned up many times. The CDR3 end falls 3 residues outside the read, so it is completed with the germline J gene. This chain connects TRBV27 to TRBJ1-2; no reliable D call. Germline V lookup: CDR1 MNHEY, CDR2 SMNVEV (reference sequence). This CDR3 has 14 residues. CDR3 DNA (partial): TGTGCCAGCACCCCCGACCCCCCGGGGAGGGGC. The encoded protein is CASTPDPPGRG. The CDR3 reads in full as CASTPDPPGRGYTF.

This clone was recorded many times. The CDR3 end is not reached by the read, which stops 3 residues before it; the germline J gene fills it in. The V call is TRBV24-1, the J call TRBJ2-2; D remains ambiguous. This CDR3 has 15 amino acids. Deletions cut 5 bases from V and 7 bases from J, with 16 bases between. Germline assignment: CDR1 KGHDR and CDR2 SFDVKD. Incomplete CDR3 DNA: TGTGCCACCAGTGGGGCCGACCCTGCTGTCGGGGAG. This sequence encodes CATSGADPAVGE. The entire CDR3 protein is CATSGADPAVGELFF.

This clone was found many times. Read sequence stops 3 residues before the CDR3 end, and the germline J gene provides the missing end. The chain carries TRBV7-2 and TRBJ2-2; perhaps TRBD1 as D (6 bases). CDR1 is SGHTA, CDR2 FQGNSA, per germline. This CDR3 region has 15 residues. The part of the CDR3 DNA that was read is TGTGCCAGCAGCTTTACAGGGAAAAGCGATGAAAAG. Amino acid sequence: CASSFTGKSDEK. The full CDR3 sequence reads CASSFTGKSDEKLFF.

There are a few counts of this clone. The read ends 3 residues early relative to the CDR3; the germline J gene fills the gap. The chain employs TRBV5-1 and TRBJ1-2; D perhaps matches TRBD1 (5 bases). Deletions cut 7 bases from V and 2 bases from J, with 12 bases between. Germline V gene lookup returns CDR1 SGHRS and CDR2 YFSETQ. The CDR3 consists of 13 residues. The CDR3 sequence: CASGETVNYGYTF. The sequenced CDR3 bases are TGCGCCAGCGGGGAGACAGTAAACTATGGC.

This clone was recorded at least ten times. The CDR3 end lies 3 residues beyond the end of the read and is filled in from the germline J gene. V gene TRBV7-2 combines with J gene TRBJ2-4, with D hard to call. Deletions cut 5 bases from V and 4 bases from J, with 15 bases between. Germline CDR1 SGHTA, CDR2 FQGNSA. The CDR3 has 15 residues. CDR3 in amino acids: CASSLNAQRKNIQYF. Partial CDR3 DNA: TGTGCCAGCAGCCTCAACGCCCAGAGGAAAAACATT.

This clone was seen at least ten times. The sequence runs out 3 residues before the end of the CDR3; the remainder is reconstructed from the germline J gene. The chain couples TRBV19 to TRBJ2-2; D is uncertain. This CDR3 comprises 15 residues. Trimming cost V 9 bases and J 3 bases, with 17 bases left between them. Looked up from germline, CDR1 is LNHDA and CDR2 is SQIVND (reference sequence). The CDR3 spells CASLPSPADTGELFF. CDR3 DNA (partial): TGTGCCAGCCTACCCTCCCCGGCGGACACCGGGGAG.